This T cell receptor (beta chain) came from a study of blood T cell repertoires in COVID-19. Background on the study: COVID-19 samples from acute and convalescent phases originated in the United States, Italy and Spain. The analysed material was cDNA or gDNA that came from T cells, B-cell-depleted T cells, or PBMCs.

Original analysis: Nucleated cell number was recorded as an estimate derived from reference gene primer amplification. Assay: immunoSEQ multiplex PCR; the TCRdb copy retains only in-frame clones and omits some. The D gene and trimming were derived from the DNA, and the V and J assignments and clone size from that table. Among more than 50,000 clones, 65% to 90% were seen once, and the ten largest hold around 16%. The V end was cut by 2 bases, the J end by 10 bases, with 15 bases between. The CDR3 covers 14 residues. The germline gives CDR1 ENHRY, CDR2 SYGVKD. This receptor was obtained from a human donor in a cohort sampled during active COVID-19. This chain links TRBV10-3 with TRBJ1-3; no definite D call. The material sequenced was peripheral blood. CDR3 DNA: TGTGCCATCAGTGAGGTCACAGTGGAAAGTACCATATATTTT. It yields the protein CAISEVTVESTIYF.